This record concerns one T cell receptor beta chain sequence. Its target is not known. CDR1 LNHDA and CDR2 SQIVND come from the germline V gene (reference sequence). The CDR3 runs to 16 residues. Unmatched junction bases numbered 9, after V lost 6 bases and J lost 2 bases. TCRdb keeps only in-frame clones here, not all; method: immunoSEQ multiplex PCR. The sample contains 80,000 to 85,000 clones, roughly nine tenths of which appear only once. The source of the sample is a study of graft-versus-host responses after intestinal transplantation. Study-wide background: Anti-thymocyte globulin induction preceded roughly 3 years of tacrolimus and steroid maintenance in all recipients.

The sequencing used unstimulated CD4+ T cells sorted from spleen or lymph node cells, collected before intestinal transplant. The origin of this receptor is a human donor who received an intestinal transplant. The genes are TRBV19 and TRBJ2-7, with 11 bases matching TRBD2. The DNA for the CDR3 is TGTGCCAGTAGCGATACACTTAGCGGGGGGGCCTACGAGCAGTACTTC. Translation: CASSDTLSGGAYEQYF.